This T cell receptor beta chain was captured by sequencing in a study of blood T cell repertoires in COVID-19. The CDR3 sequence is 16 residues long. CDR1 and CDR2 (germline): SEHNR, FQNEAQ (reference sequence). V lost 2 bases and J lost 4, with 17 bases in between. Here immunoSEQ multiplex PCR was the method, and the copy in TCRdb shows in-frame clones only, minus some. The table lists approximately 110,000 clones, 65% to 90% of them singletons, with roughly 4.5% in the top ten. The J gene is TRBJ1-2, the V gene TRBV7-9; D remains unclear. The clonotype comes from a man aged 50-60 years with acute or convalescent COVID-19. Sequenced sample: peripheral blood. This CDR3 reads CASSLRGGPGSYGYTF. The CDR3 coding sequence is TGTGCCAGCAGCTTAAGAGGTGGCCCCGGAAGCTATGGCTACACCTTC.